These T cell receptor beta chains were read from a single sample in a study of cytotoxic CD8 clonotypes in ibrutinib-treated CLL. TCRdb's copy holds only in-frame clones and misses some; the assay was immunoSEQ multiplex PCR. The sample consists of roughly 100,000 clones, 70% to 80% of them appearing once. Sequencing used PBMCs, obtained after 12 months of ibrutinib treatment. The receptors originated from a human donor with chronic lymphocytic leukemia. Each CDR3 is given without its conserved first and last residue. The D gene is left open where the match is weak.

j_call: TRBJ1-4
d_call: TRBD1
v_call: TRBV30
cdr3_aa: AWNRGGGEKLF

j_call: TRBJ1-5
d_call: NA
v_call: TRBV5-3
cdr3_aa: ARSLSKQPQH

j_call: TRBJ2-1
d_call: NA
v_call: TRBV27
cdr3_aa: ASSRKMYNEQF

j_call: TRBJ2-1
d_call: NA
v_call: TRBV5-1
cdr3_aa: ASSRSMSSYNEQF

j_call: TRBJ1-6
d_call: NA
v_call: TRBV7-2
cdr3_aa: ASSLRVTASPLH

j_call: TRBJ2-7
d_call: TRBD1
v_call: TRBV28
cdr3_aa: ASSPPGQAPYEQY

j_call: TRBJ1-2
d_call: NA
v_call: TRBV10-3
cdr3_aa: AISDKQSYGYT

j_call: TRBJ2-7
d_call: TRBD2
v_call: TRBV2
cdr3_aa: ASQPGLLTYEQY

j_call: TRBJ1-5
d_call: NA
v_call: TRBV6-4
cdr3_aa: ASTWANSNQPQH

j_call: TRBJ1-6
d_call: NA
v_call: TRBV19
cdr3_aa: ASSPGANSPLH

j_call: TRBJ2-7
d_call: NA
v_call: TRBV2
cdr3_aa: ASSSNYEQY

j_call: TRBJ1-1
d_call: NA
v_call: TRBV6-6
cdr3_aa: ASSLGTTEAF

j_call: TRBJ1-1
d_call: NA
v_call: TRBV18
cdr3_aa: ASSPLQVGTEAF

j_call: TRBJ1-2
d_call: TRBD1
v_call: TRBV2
cdr3_aa: ASNDRGRGYT

j_call: TRBJ2-3
d_call: TRBD2
v_call: TRBV9
cdr3_aa: ASSEGTSGGLGTDTQY

j_call: TRBJ2-2
d_call: TRBD2
v_call: TRBV27
cdr3_aa: ASSLSPPGTSFTGELF

j_call: TRBJ1-3
d_call: NA
v_call: TRBV10-3
cdr3_aa: AIGSSGNTIY

j_call: TRBJ1-2
d_call: TRBD1
v_call: TRBV7-2
cdr3_aa: ASSLGQGRANYGYT

j_call: TRBJ2-1
d_call: NA
v_call: TRBV6-6
cdr3_aa: ASSYSTLNYNEQF

j_call: TRBJ2-2
d_call: NA
v_call: TRBV7-8
cdr3_aa: ASSLYDRKPGELF

j_call: TRBJ2-6
d_call: TRBD1
v_call: TRBV5-1
cdr3_aa: ASSPMTGSGANVLT

j_call: TRBJ2-7
d_call: NA
v_call: TRBV21-1
cdr3_aa: ASSKTPWGSLDEQY